This is a list of T cell receptor beta chains from one sample in a study of blood T cells in healthy people across ages. TCRdb re-called the 5' RACE reads with MiXCR, one entry per CDR3 protein. Of 1.5 million to 2 million distinct CDR3 sequences listed, just under 50% are singletons. Sequenced: blood. The receptor set was obtained from a woman between 40 and 50 years old in good health. Each CDR3 is given with its conserved first and last residue. The D gene is left open where the match is weak. Clone size is shown for a subset of rows, as once, few, many or a class of expanded clone.

j_call: TRBJ2-1
d_call: .
clone_size: few
v_call: TRBV27
cdr3_aa: CASSLEMGPINEQFF
cdr3_nt: TGTGCCAGCAGTTTAGAAATGGGACCGATCAATGAGCAGTTCTTC

j_call: TRBJ2-5
d_call: TRBD1
clone_size: few
v_call: TRBV10-3
cdr3_aa: CATTTGVNRETQYF
cdr3_nt: TGTGCCACAACGACAGGGGTGAATAGAGAGACCCAGTACTTC

j_call: TRBJ2-5
d_call: TRBD1
clone_size: few
v_call: TRBV28
cdr3_aa: CASSLSQGVEETQYF
cdr3_nt: TGTGCCAGCAGTTTATCTCAGGGGGTAGAAGAGACCCAGTACTTC

j_call: TRBJ2-5
d_call: TRBD2
clone_size: .
v_call: TRBV4-3
cdr3_aa: CASSQLLAGSIGTQYF
cdr3_nt: TGCGCCAGCAGCCAACTTTTAGCGGGGAGTATCGGGACCCAGTACTTC

j_call: TRBJ2-7
d_call: .
clone_size: .
v_call: TRBV5-1
cdr3_aa: CASSLDSRVEQYF
cdr3_nt: TGCGCCAGCAGCTTGGATTCTAGGGTCGAGCAGTACTTC

j_call: TRBJ1-5
d_call: .
clone_size: .
v_call: TRBV4-1
cdr3_aa: CASSQDISAPNQPQHF
cdr3_nt: TGCGCCAGCAGCCAAGATATAAGTGCCCCCAATCAGCCCCAGCATTTT

j_call: TRBJ1-1
d_call: .
clone_size: .
v_call: TRBV27
cdr3_aa: CASSLGGAGKNTEAFF
cdr3_nt: TGTGCCAGCAGTTTAGGGGGGGCAGGGAAGAACACTGAAGCTTTCTTT

j_call: TRBJ1-1
d_call: .
clone_size: .
v_call: TRBV14
cdr3_aa: CASSQDLLNTEAFF
cdr3_nt: TGTGCCAGCAGCCAAGATCTTTTGAACACTGAAGCTTTCTTT

j_call: TRBJ2-1
d_call: TRBD2
clone_size: few
v_call: TRBV6-1
cdr3_aa: CASSQVLAGGPGNNEQFF
cdr3_nt: TGTGCCAGCAGTCAGGTGCTAGCGGGGGGGCCCGGGAACAATGAGCAGTTCTTC

j_call: TRBJ2-7
d_call: .
clone_size: .
v_call: TRBV12-3/TRBV12-4
cdr3_aa: CASSTGGAEEYF
cdr3_nt: TGTGCCAGCAGTACTGGGGGGGCTGAGGAGTACTTC

j_call: TRBJ2-1
d_call: .
clone_size: .
v_call: TRBV12-1
cdr3_aa: CASPKTSGGIQDEQFF
cdr3_nt: TGTGCCAGCCCTAAAACTAGCGGGGGGATCCAGGATGAGCAGTTCTTC

j_call: TRBJ2-7
d_call: TRBD1
clone_size: .
v_call: TRBV6-5
cdr3_aa: CASSLTGSWEQYF
cdr3_nt: TGTGCCAGCAGTTTGACAGGGTCATGGGAGCAGTACTTC

j_call: TRBJ2-1
d_call: TRBD2
clone_size: few
v_call: TRBV5-1
cdr3_aa: CASSADGVTSGLSYNEQFF
cdr3_nt: TGCGCCAGCAGCGCCGATGGGGTAACTAGCGGCCTATCCTACAATGAGCAGTTCTTC

j_call: TRBJ2-6
d_call: .
clone_size: .
v_call: TRBV20-1
cdr3_aa: CGARGKGRHGVNALTF
cdr3_nt: TGCGGTGCTAGAGGGAAGGGACGTCATGGGGTCAACGCCCTGACTTTC

j_call: TRBJ2-5
d_call: TRBD1
clone_size: .
v_call: TRBV7-2
cdr3_aa: CASSLTGTAETQYF
cdr3_nt: TGTGCCAGCAGCCTAACAGGGACAGCAGAGACCCAGTACTTC

j_call: TRBJ1-2
d_call: .
clone_size: .
v_call: TRBV12-3/TRBV12-4
cdr3_aa: CAGYRLSLDGYTF
cdr3_nt: TGTGCCGGCTACCGGCTAAGCTTGGATGGCTACACCTTC

j_call: TRBJ2-5
d_call: .
clone_size: .
v_call: TRBV10-3
cdr3_aa: CAISDQYQETQYF
cdr3_nt: TGTGCCATCAGTGACCAGTACCAAGAGACCCAGTACTTC

j_call: TRBJ2-5
d_call: TRBD1
clone_size: .
v_call: TRBV7-3
cdr3_aa: CASSGTGEGQETQYF
cdr3_nt: TGTGCCAGCAGCGGGACAGGGGAAGGGCAAGAGACCCAGTACTTC

j_call: TRBJ1-2
d_call: .
clone_size: few
v_call: TRBV5-5
cdr3_aa: CASSTGQLFYGYTF
cdr3_nt: TGTGCCAGCAGCACCGGACAGCTCTTCTATGGCTACACCTTC

j_call: TRBJ2-1
d_call: TRBD2
clone_size: .
v_call: TRBV4-2
cdr3_aa: CASSHDSGGASYNEQFF
cdr3_nt: TGTGCCAGCAGCCATGATAGCGGGGGGGCATCCTACAATGAGCAGTTCTTC

j_call: TRBJ2-7
d_call: TRBD1
clone_size: .
v_call: TRBV15
cdr3_aa: CATSRVQGQRHEQYF
cdr3_nt: TGTGCCACCAGCAGAGTCCAGGGACAGAGGCACGAGCAGTACTTC

j_call: TRBJ2-3
d_call: .
clone_size: .
v_call: TRBV4-3
cdr3_aa: CASSRRPGGEWDTQYF
cdr3_nt: TGCGCCAGCAGCCGTCGCCCCGGAGGCGAGTGGGATACGCAGTATTTT

j_call: TRBJ2-7
d_call: .
clone_size: .
v_call: TRBV2
cdr3_aa: CATRLNSYEQYF
cdr3_nt: TGTGCCACCAGACTCAACTCCTACGAGCAGTACTTC

j_call: TRBJ1-4
d_call: .
clone_size: .
v_call: TRBV13
cdr3_aa: CASRTMGGEKLFF
cdr3_nt: TGTGCCAGCAGAACGATGGGTGGCGAAAAACTGTTTTTT

j_call: TRBJ2-5
d_call: TRBD1
clone_size: .
v_call: TRBV4-1
cdr3_aa: CASSPRDREGWETQYF
cdr3_nt: TGCGCCAGCAGCCCCCGGGACAGGGAAGGATGGGAGACCCAGTACTTC

j_call: TRBJ2-4
d_call: .
clone_size: many
v_call: TRBV29-1
cdr3_aa: CSGTGVDKNIQYF
cdr3_nt: TGCAGCGGGACCGGAGTAGACAAAAACATTCAGTACTTC

j_call: TRBJ2-6
d_call: .
clone_size: .
v_call: TRBV29-1
cdr3_aa: CSANRGIPGANVLTF
cdr3_nt: TGCAGCGCCAACCGGGGTATCCCTGGGGCCAACGTCCTGACTTTC

j_call: TRBJ1-2
d_call: TRBD1
clone_size: .
v_call: TRBV25-1
cdr3_aa: CASSATGTGESGYTF
cdr3_nt: TGTGCCAGCAGTGCCACAGGGACAGGGGAGTCCGGCTACACCTTC

j_call: TRBJ1-5
d_call: TRBD1
clone_size: .
v_call: TRBV2
cdr3_aa: CASSEGQGRRNQPQHF
cdr3_nt: TGTGCCAGCAGTGAAGGACAGGGAAGGCGTAATCAGCCCCAGCATTTT

j_call: TRBJ2-3
d_call: .
clone_size: .
v_call: TRBV25-1
cdr3_aa: CASSDGGGTQYF
cdr3_nt: TGTGCCAGCAGTGACGGAGGGGGTACGCAGTATTTT

j_call: TRBJ1-2
d_call: .
clone_size: .
v_call: TRBV7-2
cdr3_aa: CASSLKSGNNYGYTF
cdr3_nt: TGTGCCAGCAGCTTAAAGTCCGGGAATAACTATGGCTACACCTTC

j_call: TRBJ2-5
d_call: .
clone_size: .
v_call: TRBV28
cdr3_aa: CASRTPLTGPLETQYF
cdr3_nt: TGTGCCAGCAGAACCCCCTTAACGGGACCTCTGGAGACCCAGTACTTC

j_call: TRBJ1-1
d_call: .
clone_size: .
v_call: TRBV10-1
cdr3_aa: CASSEQGTEAFF
cdr3_nt: TGCGCCAGCAGTGAGCAAGGAACTGAAGCTTTCTTT

j_call: TRBJ2-1
d_call: .
clone_size: .
v_call: TRBV21-1
cdr3_aa: CASSKGSAGGLPTSYNEQFF
cdr3_nt: TGTGCCAGCAGCAAAGGGTCAGCGGGGGGCCTGCCCACCTCCTACAATGAGCAGTTCTTC

j_call: TRBJ1-2
d_call: .
clone_size: .
v_call: TRBV28
cdr3_aa: CASSLYTDYGYTF
cdr3_nt: TGTGCCAGCAGTTTATACACAGATTATGGCTACACCTTC

j_call: TRBJ2-7
d_call: TRBD1
clone_size: few
v_call: TRBV4-2
cdr3_aa: CASSQDIGDRYEQYF
cdr3_nt: TGTGCCAGCAGCCAAGATATCGGGGACAGATACGAGCAGTACTTC

j_call: TRBJ1-1
d_call: TRBD1
clone_size: .
v_call: TRBV29-1
cdr3_aa: CRAQGVVGEAFF
cdr3_nt: TGCAGAGCCCAGGGGGTTGTCGGTGAAGCTTTCTTT

j_call: TRBJ2-3
d_call: .
clone_size: .
v_call: TRBV7-2
cdr3_aa: CATQDRNTDTQYF
cdr3_nt: TGTGCCACCCAAGACAGGAACACAGATACGCAGTATTTT

j_call: TRBJ2-1
d_call: TRBD2
clone_size: .
v_call: TRBV5-1
cdr3_aa: CASSARTSGGMNEQFF
cdr3_nt: TGCGCCAGCAGCGCCCGGACTAGCGGGGGGATGAATGAGCAGTTCTTC

j_call: TRBJ2-7
d_call: TRBD2
clone_size: few
v_call: TRBV28
cdr3_aa: CASSFGLTSGSYEQYF
cdr3_nt: TGTGCCAGCAGTTTCGGCCTTACTAGCGGGTCCTACGAGCAGTACTTC